These T cell receptor beta chains were read from a single sample in a study of T cell repertoires in cytomegalovirus infection. TCRdb reprocessed the reads via MiXCR and lists one record per CDR3 protein. This table has approximately 400,000 distinct CDR3 sequences, about 33% appearing once. The sequencing input was PBMCs. These receptors came from a human donor in good health (CMV status not recorded). Some clones in this sample may be carry-over from other donors' samples. Each CDR3 is given with its conserved first and last residue. The order of the fields is V gene, D gene, clone size, J gene, CDR3 protein, CDR3 DNA. The D gene is left open where the match is weak. Expanded clones get a size class; other rows say once, few or many, or leave the size out.

>TRBV28|TRBD2|few|TRBJ2-7
CASSSPGLGTYEQYF
TGTGCCAGCAGTTCCCCCGGACTAGGGACCTACGAGCAGTACTTC
>TRBV5-1|TRBD1|few|TRBJ1-4
CASRTGGNEKLFF
TGCGCCAGCAGAACAGGGGGGAATGAAAAACTGTTTTTT
>TRBV2|-|few|TRBJ2-3
CASSLTGLDTDTQYF
TGTGCCAGCAGCCTGACGGGACTCGACACAGATACGCAGTATTTT
>TRBV12-3/TRBV12-4|-|-|TRBJ2-1
CASSPDTYSSYNEQFF
TGTGCCAGCAGTCCGGACACCTATAGCTCCTACAATGAGCAGTTCTTC
>TRBV6-2/TRBV6-3|-|few|TRBJ1-5
CASSYPGGNQPQHF
TGTGCCAGCAGTTACCCCGGAGGGAATCAGCCCCAGCATTTT
>TRBV4-1|-|-|TRBJ1-1
CASSQGGGAGEAFF
TGCGCAAGCAGCCAGGGAGGGGGGGCTGGTGAAGCTTTCTTT
>TRBV20-1|TRBD2|few|TRBJ2-3
CSARGRTLAGGTDTQYF
TGCAGTGCTAGAGGTCGCACCCTAGCGGGGGGGACAGATACGCAGTATTTT
>TRBV15|-|-|TRBJ2-1
CATSSRRDKNEQFF
TGTGCCACCAGCTCCCGAAGAGATAAGAATGAGCAGTTCTTC
>TRBV4-3|-|many|TRBJ2-7
CASSQDLIRGPDEQYF
TGCGCCAGCAGCCAAGATCTAATACGGGGGCCCGACGAGCAGTACTTC
>TRBV6-2/TRBV6-3|-|-|TRBJ1-1
CASSYWPGGHGNTEAFF
TGTGCCAGCAGTTATTGGCCGGGAGGACACGGTAACACTGAAGCTTTCTTT
>TRBV5-6|-|-|TRBJ2-7
CASSPWSGAEEQYF
TGTGCCAGCAGCCCGTGGAGTGGGGCGGAGGAGCAGTACTTC
>TRBV3-1|-|few|TRBJ1-5
CASSQDNQGFQPQHF
TGTGCCAGCAGCCAAGATAACCAGGGGTTTCAGCCCCAGCATTTT
>TRBV7-6|TRBD2|-|TRBJ2-3
CASSLAGGKMETQYF
TGTGCCAGCAGCTTAGCGGGAGGGAAGATGGAGACGCAGTATTTT
>TRBV19|-|few|TRBJ1-1
CASSPQRRAEAFF
TGTGCCAGTAGTCCCCAAAGGAGAGCTGAAGCTTTCTTT
>TRBV7-9|TRBD2|many|TRBJ2-3
CASSYPTSGGADTQYF
TGTGCCAGCAGCTACCCGACTAGCGGGGGGGCAGATACGCAGTATTTT
>TRBV6-2/TRBV6-3|TRBD1|few|TRBJ1-2
CASSYSKTGAKGYTF
TGTGCCAGCAGTTACTCGAAGACAGGGGCGAAGGGCTACACCTTC
>TRBV20-1|TRBD1|few|TRBJ1-5
CSAADRVSNQPQHF
TGCAGTGCTGCGGACAGGGTGAGCAATCAGCCCCAGCATTTT
>TRBV20-1|-|-|TRBJ2-6
CSASFIVAGANVLTF
TGCAGTGCTAGTTTTATAGTGGCTGGGGCCAACGTCCTGACTTTC
>TRBV11-2|TRBD1|few|TRBJ1-3
CASGGGSSGNTIYF
TGTGCCAGCGGAGGGGGCAGCTCTGGAAACACCATATATTTT
>TRBV20-1|TRBD1|-|TRBJ1-2
CSPRTGQGFSYTF
TGCAGCCCTCGAACAGGACAGGGCTTTTCCTACACCTTC
>TRBV19|-|few|TRBJ1-5
CASSISGVPNQPQHF
TGTGCCAGTAGTATATCGGGGGTCCCCAATCAGCCCCAGCATTTT
>TRBV28|-|-|TRBJ1-1
CASGQAEAFF
TGTGCCAGCGGACAAGCTGAAGCTTTCTTT
>TRBV7-6|TRBD1|few|TRBJ1-1
CASSSKQGANTEAFF
TGTGCCAGCAGCTCCAAACAGGGGGCGAACACTGAAGCTTTCTTT
>TRBV7-2|-|-|TRBJ1-3
CGSRLSDSPGNTLYF
TGTGGCAGCAGATTGTCGGACAGTCCCGGAAACACCTTATATTTT
>TRBV7-9|-|-|TRBJ1-6
CATRIDSSSYNSPLHF
TGTGCCACCCGAATAGACAGCAGCTCCTATAATTCACCCCTCCACTTT
>TRBV6-6|-|many|TRBJ2-1
CASSYSRRAVTYNEQFF
TGTGCCAGCAGTTACTCGAGGAGGGCTGTAACCTACAATGAGCAGTTCTTC
>TRBV24-1|-|many|TRBJ2-5
CATSDLRGAETQYF
TGTGCCACCAGTGATTTGCGAGGGGCAGAGACCCAGTACTTC
>TRBV5-6|TRBD1|few|TRBJ1-5
CASSLQGQGTQPQHF
TGTGCCAGCAGCCTCCAGGGACAGGGGACTCAGCCCCAGCATTTT
>TRBV19|-|few|TRBJ2-3
CASSIRERATDTQYF
TGTGCCAGTAGTATTAGGGAAAGGGCCACAGATACGCAGTATTTT
>TRBV12-3/TRBV12-4|-|-|TRBJ1-1
CASSQNFGVNTEAFF
TGTGCCAGCAGCCAAAATTTCGGGGTGAACACTGAAGCTTTCTTT
>TRBV28|-|-|TRBJ2-2
CASHLEGDSNTGELFF
TGTGCCAGCCATCTCGAGGGGGACTCGAACACCGGGGAGCTGTTTTTT
>TRBV12-3/TRBV12-4|-|-|TRBJ1-4
CASSFLTGEKLFF
TGTGCCAGCAGTTTTTTGACAGGTGAAAAACTGTTTTTT
>TRBV2|-|few|TRBJ2-3
CASGDRILGTDTQYF
TGTGCCAGCGGCGACAGGATTTTAGGCACAGATACGCAGTATTTT